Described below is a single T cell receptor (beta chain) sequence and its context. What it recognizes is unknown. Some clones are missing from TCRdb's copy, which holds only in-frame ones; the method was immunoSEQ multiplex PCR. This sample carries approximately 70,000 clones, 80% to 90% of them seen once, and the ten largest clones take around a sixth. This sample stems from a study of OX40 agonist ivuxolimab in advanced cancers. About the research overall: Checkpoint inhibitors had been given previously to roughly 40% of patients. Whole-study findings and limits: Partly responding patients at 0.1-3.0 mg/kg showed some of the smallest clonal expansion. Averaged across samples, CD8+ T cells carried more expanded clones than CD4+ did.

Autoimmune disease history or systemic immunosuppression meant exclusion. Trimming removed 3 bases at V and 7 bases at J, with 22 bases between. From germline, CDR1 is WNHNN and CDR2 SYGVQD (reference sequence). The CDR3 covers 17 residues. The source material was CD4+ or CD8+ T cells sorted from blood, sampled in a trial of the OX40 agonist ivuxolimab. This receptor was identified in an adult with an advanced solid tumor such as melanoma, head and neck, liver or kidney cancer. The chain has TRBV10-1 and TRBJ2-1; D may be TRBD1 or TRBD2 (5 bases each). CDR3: CASSEPLGPNRGNEQFF. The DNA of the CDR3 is TGCGCCAGCAGTGAACCTCTGGGACCTAACCGCGGAAATGAGCAGTTCTTC.